This T cell receptor beta chain originates from a study of low-dose radiotherapy and immunotherapy resistance in tumors. Overall study context: Cohort 1 patients were irradiated with 0.5 Gy fractions every 2 weeks to 6.5 Gy total.

Both TCRalpha and TCRbeta chains were reverse transcribed with V-gene-specific primers. TCR amplification used roughly 21 PCR cycles, a constant-region primer and a V-primer adapter. TCRdb re-analysed the reads in MiXCR, keeping a single row per CDR3 protein. The sample consists of about 35,000 distinct CDR3 sequences, less than 25% of them appearing once. Of note for this clonotype: One end of the junction varies from germline; a read error may be responsible.

Germline V gene data show CDR1 as MNHEY and CDR2 as SMNVEV (reference sequence). The CDR3 sequence is 15 residues long. Time point given: after trial treatment. Specified treatment: LDRT plus nivolumab, ipilimumab, low-dose cyclophosphamide and aspirin (RACIN trial). The material sequenced was PBMCs, taken after low-dose radiotherapy plus immunotherapy. The TCR sequence derives from a female donor with ovarian cancer. This chain links TRBV27 with TRBJ1-6; unclear D gene. CDR3 loop: CAGSLLEEMNSPLHF. DNA of the CDR3: TGTGCCGGCAGTTTACTGGAGGAGATGAATTCACCCCTCCACTTT.